The next 5 T cell receptor beta chains were all read from a single sample in a study of blood T cell repertoires in COVID-19. Repertoires were generated with immunoSEQ multiplex PCR, while TCRdb's copy carries only in-frame clones and drops some. The sample has about 120,000 clones; over 65% are singletons. What was sequenced was peripheral blood. These receptors were taken from a man aged 55-75 years with acute or convalescent COVID-19.

This clone was counted only a few times. The chain carries TRBV3-1 (or the pseudogene TRBV3-2) and TRBJ1-6, with D unclear. Trimming took 1 base from V and 5 from J, leaving 15 bases between them. Germline values: CDR1 LGHDT, CDR2 YNNKEL (reference sequence). The CDR3 runs 17 residues. As DNA, the CDR3 is TGTGCCAGCAGCCAAGTTAAGAGCTTAGAGGATAATTCACCCCTCCACTTT. The encoded protein is CASSQVKSLEDNSPLHF.

This chain joins TRBV5-6 and TRBJ2-5, with D perhaps matching TRBD2 (6 bases). Germline CDR1 SGHDT, CDR2 YYEEEE. V dropped 4 bases and J dropped 5 bases, with 12 bases sitting between them. The CDR3 totals 13 residues. CDR3 sequence reads: CASSQGGWETQYF. Written as DNA, the CDR3 is TGTGCCAGCAGCCAAGGAGGGTGGGAGACCCAGTACTTC.

The chain joins TRBV16 to TRBJ2-3, with D perhaps matching TRBD2 (5 bases). The germline V gene encodes CDR1 KGHSY and CDR2 FQNENV. V gave up 5 bases and J gave up 4 bases, with 16 bases separating them. This CDR3 is built from 15 residues. The CDR3 DNA reads as TGTGCCAGCAGCGCCCGCGGGCAATGGGCAGATACGCAGTATTTT. Translating gives CASSARGQWADTQYF.

This rearrangement joins TRBV14 to TRBJ2-3, with 10 bases lining up with TRBD2. V gave up 3 bases and J gave up 2 bases; unmatched junction bases: 11. The CDR3 is made up of 18 amino acids. Per the germline V gene, CDR1 is SGHDN and CDR2 is FVKESK. The CDR3 DNA is TGTGCCAGCAGCCAGGTCCCGTTTACTAGCGGGGACACAGATACGCAGTATTTT. It codes for CASSQVPFTSGDTDTQYF.

The rearrangement links TRBV11-2 to TRBJ2-1; 8 positions agree with TRBD2. Germline V gene data show CDR1 as SGHAT and CDR2 as FQNNGV. The CDR3 is 16 residues long. Germline trimming cut 6 bases from V and 1 base from J; bases unmatched to any gene: 8. The CDR3 is CASRPTRGGSYNEQFF. Here the CDR3 DNA reads TGTGCCAGCAGGCCTACCCGGGGGGGGTCCTACAATGAGCAGTTCTTC.